Below, 12 T cell receptor beta chains from the same sample are listed, as sequenced in a study of cytomegalovirus exposure and HLA in healthy donors. Vbeta (60) and Jbeta (13) primers were used in the PCR. Some clones are missing from TCRdb's copy, which holds only in-frame ones; the method was immunoSEQ multiplex PCR. The repertoire holds 150,000 to 180,000 clones, with under 80% as singletons. The sample taken for sequencing was PBMCs. The source is a man aged 30-40 years in good health and CMV-seronegative.

This clone was counted a single time. The V and J genes are TRBV7-2 and TRBJ1-1, with TRBD1 as a possible D gene (6 bases). The germline V gene encodes CDR1 SGHTA and CDR2 FQGNSA. V was shortened by 1 base and J by 4 bases, with 16 bases between the two germline ends. The CDR3 sequence is 16 residues long. CDR3 coding DNA: TGTGCCAGCAGCTTAGGCTACAGGGTGAGAGGCACTGAAGCTTTCTTT. This codes for CASSLGYRVRGTEAFF. Complete variable domain (other parts from reference TRBV7-2 and TRBJ1-1): GAGVSQSPSNKVTEKGKDVELRCDPISGHTALYWYRQSLGQGLEFLIYFQGNSAPDKSGLPSDRFSAERTGGSVSTLTIQRTQQEDSAVYLCASSLGYRVRGTEAFFGQGTRLTVV.

The gene calls are TRBV13 and TRBJ2-1; 8 nucleotides line up with TRBD2. V gave up 8 bases and J gave up 7 bases; unmatched junction bases: 4. Germline CDR1 reads PRHDT; CDR2 reads FYEKMQ (reference sequence). The CDR3 sequence is 12 residues long. In DNA form, the CDR3 reads TGTGCCAGCGGCCGGGGGGGAAATGAGCAGTTCTTC. It specifies CASGRGGNEQFF. The whole variable domain, filled in from reference TRBV13 and TRBJ2-1, reads AAGVIQSPRHLIKEKRETATLKCYPIPRHDTVYWYQQGPGQDPQFLISFYEKMQSDKGSIPDRFSAQQFSDYHSELNMSSLELGDSALYFCASGRGGNEQFFGPGTRLTVL.

The chain is built from TRBV7-9 and TRBJ2-5; D perhaps matches TRBD1 (6 bases). Germline V CDR1 and CDR2: SEHNR, FQNEAQ (reference sequence). The CDR3 contains 15 residues. Trimming took off 0 bases at V and 2 bases at J, with 10 bases between the two ends. The CDR3 DNA follows: TGTGCCAGCAGCTTAGCGGGGACACAACAAGAGACCCAGTACTTC. Its translation: CASSLAGTQQETQYF. Combining the CDR3 with reference TRBV7-9 and TRBJ2-5 gives the whole variable domain DTGVSQNPRHKITKRGQNVTFRCDPISEHNRLYWYRQTLGQGPEFLTYFQNEAQLEKSRLLSDRFSAERPKGSFSTLEIQRTEQGDSAMYLCASSLAGTQQETQYFGPGTRLLVL.

The chain uses TRBV28 and TRBJ2-2; D not resolved. This CDR3 has 13 residues. The V end lost 7 bases, the J end lost 4 bases, and 10 bases lay between the germline ends. Germline CDR1 reads MDHEN; CDR2 reads SYDVKM. The CDR3 bases are TGTGCCAGCATGCGGATTGGCACCGGGGAGCTGTTTTTT. It is translated as CASMRIGTGELFF.

The rearrangement links TRBV30 to TRBJ2-3; the match to TRBD1 covers 9 bases. V lost 2 bases, J lost 4 bases, and 1 base stayed unmatched. The CDR3 consists of 13 residues. Germline-derived CDR1 and CDR2 are GTSNPN and SVGIG (reference sequence). CDR3 protein: CAWSRTGADTQYF. CDR3 nucleotides: TGTGCCTGGAGTAGGACAGGGGCAGATACGCAGTATTTT.

The chain has TRBV20-1 and TRBJ2-7, with a weak D call TRBD2 (6 bases). Between the trimmed V and J ends, which lost 7 bases and 3 bases, there was a span of 10 bases. There are 11 residues in the CDR3. Germline V gene sequence: CDR1 DFQATT, CDR2 SNEGSKA (reference sequence). The chain's CDR3 is CSGGDGYEQYF. The CDR3 DNA reads as TGCAGTGGGGGGGACGGCTACGAGCAGTACTTC.

This chain connects TRBV18 to TRBJ1-5, with TRBD1 matching 7 bases. Losses at the gene ends were 3 bases for V and 3 bases for J; bases not matched to a gene: 8. CDR1 KGHSH and CDR2 LQKENI come from the germline V gene. The CDR3 has 16 residues. Here the CDR3 DNA reads TGTGCCAGCTCACCCAGGGGACAGCAGTACAATCAGCCCCAGCATTTT. Residues: CASSPRGQQYNQPQHF.

The rearrangement joins TRBV6-5 to TRBJ2-5; D might be TRBD1 (6 bases). The CDR3 totals 15 residues. Germline V gene data show CDR1 as MNHEY and CDR2 as SVGAGI. The V gene lost 0 bases and the J gene lost 3 bases, with 11 bases spanning the gap. CDR3 sequence: CASSYSGTSKETQYF. DNA for the CDR3: TGTGCCAGCAGTTACTCAGGGACAAGTAAAGAGACCCAGTACTTC.

The rearrangement links TRBV10-3 to TRBJ2-7; D may be TRBD1 (6 bases). Germline V gives CDR1 ENHRY, CDR2 SYGVKD. V was shortened by 4 bases and J by 3 bases, with 16 bases between the two germline ends. This CDR3 spans 15 amino acids. The CDR3 DNA is TGTGCCATCAGTGTTAGGACAGAGAGAGGCTACGAGCAGTACTTC. As protein: CAISVRTERGYEQYF.

The V call is TRBV27, the J call TRBJ1-1; 9 positions match TRBD1. Unmatched junction bases numbered 1, after V lost 4 bases and J lost 1 base. This CDR3 is built from 14 residues. The germline gives CDR1 MNHEY, CDR2 SMNVEV (reference sequence). The CDR3 coding sequence is TGTGCCAGCAGTTGGACAGGGGCGAACACTGAAGCTTTCTTT. Its protein product is CASSWTGANTEAFF.

The genes are TRBV18 and TRBJ2-2, with TRBD1 matching 7 bases. This CDR3 comprises 16 residues. CDR1 and CDR2 (germline): KGHSH, LQKENI. Losses at the gene ends were 2 bases for V and 5 bases for J; bases not matched to a gene: 8. In DNA form, the CDR3 reads TGTGCCAGCTCACCATCGATGGGACAGATAACCGGGGAGCTGTTTTTT. Amino acid sequence: CASSPSMGQITGELFF.

The V call is TRBV5-1, the J call TRBJ2-7, with 11 positions matching TRBD1. The J segment lost 5 bases and the V segment lost 1 base, leaving 5 bases of the junction unmatched. Germline lookup yields CDR1 SGHRS and CDR2 YFSETQ. The CDR3 is 15 residues long. The CDR3 protein is CASSLRGQGADEQYF. The CDR3 DNA follows: TGCGCCAGCAGCTTGAGAGGACAGGGGGCCGACGAGCAGTACTTC.